This T cell receptor (beta chain) was sequenced in a study of T cell changes during pregnancy in multiple sclerosis. Profiling relied on immunoSEQ multiplex PCR, and the TCRdb table lists in-frame clones only, not all of them. This sample has approximately 100,000 clones, with roughly nine tenths found just once. CDR1 and CDR2 (germline): MNHEY, SMNVEV (reference sequence). CDR3 length equals 12 residues. V shed 4 bases and J shed 6 bases, with 10 bases lying between them. This receptor was taken from a female donor with multiple sclerosis, enrolled in a pregnancy study. The V call is TRBV27, the J call TRBJ2-7, with a tentative D call TRBD2 (6 bases). The source was peripheral blood, collected in the second trimester of pregnancy. DNA for the CDR3: TGTGCCAGCAGTTCCCCTAGCGCCGAGCAGTACTTC. Translated: CASSSPSAEQYF.